This T cell receptor (beta chain) originates from a study of a mutant IDH1 vaccine in newly diagnosed glioma. The overall study: Radiotherapy, temozolomide, or both had been given previously, and both were given to most.

Points on this clone: Antigen unknown.

Assay used: immunoSEQ multiplex PCR; TCRdb lists only in-frame clones, some missing. There are approximately 60,000 clones in the sample; approximately 90% occur only once, and approximately 4.3% lies in the top ten. This sample's time point: week 5, during vaccination. Vaccination comprised doses that each held 300 ug of mutant IDH1 20-mer peptide, plus topical imiquimod. The study, taken as a whole, reports: Patients showed vaccine-induced immune responses at a rate of more than 80%.

V trimming: 5 bases; J trimming: 3 bases; junction bases outside the gene matches: 11. The CDR3 sequence is 16 residues long. CDR1 and CDR2 (germline): LNHNV, YYDKDF (reference sequence). The chain recombines TRBV15 with TRBJ1-2; 8 bases agree with TRBD1. This clonotype was obtained from a woman between 40 and 50 years old with glioma. This specimen consisted of PBMCs, obtained from a glioma patient whose treatment included an IDH1 peptide vaccine. CDR3 nucleotides: TGTGCCACCAGCGAGGACAGGGAAACTGCTCACTATGGCTACACCTTC. The encoded protein is CATSEDRETAHYGYTF.